This T cell receptor beta chain was identified in a study of cytomegalovirus exposure and HLA in healthy donors. Trimming left V 5 bases short and J 5 bases short, with 18 bases between. Germline V gene data show CDR1 as SGDLS and CDR2 as YYNGEE. The CDR3 loop spans 15 amino acids. Study outcomes and limitations: Apparent HLA restriction characterized most CMV-associated TCR beta chains in a later analysis.

This clone was observed a handful of times. Its target is unknown. PCR used 60 Vbeta primers and 13 Jbeta primers. Only in-frame clones appear in the TCRdb table, and some are missing; sequencing was by immunoSEQ multiplex PCR. The data contain roughly 170,000 clones, roughly 78% of them singletons. Material: PBMCs. The sequence derives from a woman aged 45-59 years in good health and CMV-seropositive. The chain combines TRBV9 with TRBJ2-3; a possible D gene is TRBD2 (5 bases). The CDR3 region is CASSPRGGGGDTQYF. The CDR3 coding sequence is TGTGCCAGCAGTCCAAGAGGTGGAGGTGGAGATACGCAGTATTTT.